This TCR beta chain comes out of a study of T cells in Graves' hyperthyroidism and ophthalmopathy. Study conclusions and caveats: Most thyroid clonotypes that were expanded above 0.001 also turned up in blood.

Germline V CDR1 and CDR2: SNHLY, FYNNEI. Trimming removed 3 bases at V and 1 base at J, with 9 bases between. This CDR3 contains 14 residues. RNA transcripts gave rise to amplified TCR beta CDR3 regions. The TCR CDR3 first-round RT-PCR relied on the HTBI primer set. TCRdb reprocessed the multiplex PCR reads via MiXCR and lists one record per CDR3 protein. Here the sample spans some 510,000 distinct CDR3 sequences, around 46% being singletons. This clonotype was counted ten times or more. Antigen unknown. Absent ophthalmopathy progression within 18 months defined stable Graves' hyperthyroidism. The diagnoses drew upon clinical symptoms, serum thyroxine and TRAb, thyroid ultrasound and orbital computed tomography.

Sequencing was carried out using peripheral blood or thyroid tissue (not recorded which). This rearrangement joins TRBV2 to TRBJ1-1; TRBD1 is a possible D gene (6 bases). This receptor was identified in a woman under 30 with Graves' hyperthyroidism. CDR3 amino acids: CASSDPGQNTEAFF. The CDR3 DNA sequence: TGTGCCAGCAGTGACCCGGGACAGAACACTGAAGCTTTCTTT.